A selection of T cell receptor beta chains follows, all from one sample in a study of cytomegalovirus exposure and HLA in healthy donors. TCRdb's copy holds only in-frame clones and misses some; the assay was immunoSEQ multiplex PCR. The data contain more than 95,000 clones, around 78% of them singletons. The specimen sequenced was PBMCs. The receptors were gathered from a man in his sixties in good health and CMV-seropositive. Each CDR3 is given with its conserved first and last residue. The D gene is left open where the match is weak. Clone size is given for some rows only: seen once, a few or many times, or a class if the clone is expanded.

clone_size	d_call	v_call	j_call	cdr3_nt	cdr3_aa
-	TRBD1	TRBV7-3	TRBJ2-2	TGTGCCAGCAGCTTATACCATAGGACAGGTGGCGGCACCGGGGAGCTGTTTTTT	CASSLYHRTGGGTGELFF
-	-	TRBV2	TRBJ1-2	TGTGCCAGCAGTGAGAGGGTCACTAACTATGGCTACACCTTC	CASSERVTNYGYTF
-	-	TRBV30	TRBJ2-7	TGTGCCTGGAGTGCAAGCAGGGGCTACGAGCAGTACTTC	CAWSASRGYEQYF
-	TRBD2	TRBV5-1	TRBJ2-3	TGCGCCAGCAGCTTATTGACTAGCGGCAGTTCAGATACGCAGTATTTT	CASSLLTSGSSDTQYF
-	TRBD1	TRBV7-6	TRBJ1-6	TGTGCCAGCAGCGTAACAGGGGGCTGGGATTCACCCCTCCACTTT	CASSVTGGWDSPLHF
-	TRBD1	TRBV18	TRBJ1-2	TGTGCCAGCTCACTATTTGGGGGACAGAGCTATGGCTACACCTTC	CASSLFGGQSYGYTF
few	-	TRBV13	TRBJ2-3	TGTGCCAGCAGCTTCACTGATACGCAGTATTTT	CASSFTDTQYF
-	TRBD1	TRBV4-1	TRBJ2-7	TGCGCCAGCAGCCAACGACAGGGTTTTTTCTACGAGCAGTACTTC	CASSQRQGFFYEQYF
-	-	TRBV5-1	TRBJ1-1	TGCGCCAGCAGCGCGGGACCCGACACTGAAGCTTTCTTT	CASSAGPDTEAFF
-	-	TRBV7-9	TRBJ1-6	TGTGCCAGCAGCTTATCTGGGGGCTCGCGTTCACCCCTCCACTTT	CASSLSGGSRSPLHF
-	-	TRBV7-2	TRBJ1-1	TGTGCCAGCAGCTTCAGGCAGGGCTTGAACACTGAAGCTTTCTTT	CASSFRQGLNTEAFF
-	TRBD1	TRBV9	TRBJ1-1	TGTGCCAGCAGCTCCCGGACAGGGGTGGGTGAAGCTTTCTTT	CASSSRTGVGEAFF
-	-	TRBV30	TRBJ1-2	TGTGCCTGGAGTGCTTACCGGGGGGGCTATGGCTACACCTTC	CAWSAYRGGYGYTF
few	-	TRBV11-2	TRBJ2-6	TGTGCCAGCAGCCGCGGGACAGCTGGGGCCAACGTCCTGACTTTC	CASSRGTAGANVLTF
-	TRBD2	TRBV11-3	TRBJ2-3	TGTGCCAGCAGCTCCCGGAGGGAGGGAGGAGATACGCAGTATTTT	CASSSRREGGDTQYF
-	TRBD1	TRBV2	TRBJ2-2	TGTGCCGACGCACAGGGGGCCGGCGGGGAGCTGTTTTTT	CADAQGAGGELFF
-	-	TRBV7-9	TRBJ1-1	TGTGCCATCACGAGGGCGGAGAGCACTGAAGCTTTCTTT	CAITRAESTEAFF
-	-	TRBV5-6	TRBJ2-3	TGTGCCAGCAGCCGGGGGTTTGGCACAGATACGCAGTATTTT	CASSRGFGTDTQYF
few	-	TRBV6-1	TRBJ2-3	TGTGCCAGCAGGACCGGACAGTCTTGGGGTACGCAGTATTTT	CASRTGQSWGTQYF
-	-	TRBV6-5	TRBJ2-2	-	CASSTSDRGSCFF
-	-	TRBV6-5	TRBJ2-2	TGTGCCAGCAGCGTCGGTCGTACCGGGGAGCTGTTTTTT	CASSVGRTGELFF
-	TRBD1	TRBV25-1	TRBJ1-1	TGTGCCAGCAGCCCCCCCGGGACAGGGTTGGACACTGAAGCTTTCTTT	CASSPPGTGLDTEAFF
few	-	TRBV6-5	TRBJ1-1	TGTGCCAGCAGCCCCTACGGGGTTAATCCCTCTTTT	CASSPYGVNPSF
-	-	TRBV28	TRBJ2-7	TGTGCCAGCAGTTCAGGTCGTTGGGAGCAGTACTTC	CASSSGRWEQYF
-	-	TRBV9	TRBJ1-5	TGTGCCAGCAATCTCCTCCCGGGTCAGCCCCAGCATTTT	CASNLLPGQPQHF
-	TRBD1	TRBV5-1	TRBJ2-5	TGCGCCAGCAGCTTGGACAGGGGGGAGACCCAGTACTTC	CASSLDRGETQYF
-	-	TRBV5-1	TRBJ2-1	TGCGCCAGCAGCTTGTTGGCTAGCGATAGTGAGCAGTTCTTC	CASSLLASDSEQFF
-	TRBD1	TRBV5-4	TRBJ2-2	TGTGCCAGCAGCCCCACTATGCATAGGGGGCGCCGAGTGGGCACCGGGGAGCTGTTTTTT	CASSPTMHRGRRVGTGELFF
-	-	TRBV27	TRBJ2-5	TGTGCCAGCAGTTCTACCGACAGGCAAGAGACCCAGTACTTC	CASSSTDRQETQYF
-	-	TRBV6-1	TRBJ1-1	TGTGCCAGCAGCCGAGGAGACGCTGAAGCTTTCTTT	CASSRGDAEAFF
-	-	TRBV5-1	TRBJ2-1	TGCGCCAGCAGCCTAGCCAGATACAATGAGCAGTTCTTC	CASSLARYNEQFF
-	TRBD2	TRBV5-1	TRBJ2-1	TGCGCCAGCCGCCTAATGGGACTAGCGGGAGATGAGCAGTTCTTC	CASRLMGLAGDEQFF
-	-	TRBV5-6	TRBJ1-2	TGTGCCACCACTGGGGGGTTTAACTATGGCTACACCTTC	CATTGGFNYGYTF
few	TRBD1	TRBV7-3	TRBJ1-1	TGTGCCAGCAGCTTAAGACAGGGGGCTGAAGCTTTCTTT	CASSLRQGAEAFF
-	-	TRBV19	TRBJ1-2	TGTGCCAGTAGGACCTTGACAGCAAACTATGGCTACACCTTC	CASRTLTANYGYTF
-	TRBD1	TRBV28	TRBJ1-1	TGTGCCAGCAGTGGGGACAGGGAGTACACTGAAGCTTTCTTT	CASSGDREYTEAFF
-	-	TRBV15	TRBJ1-2	TGTGCCACCAGCAGAGATACTGCGGGAATTTATGGCTACACCTTC	CATSRDTAGIYGYTF
-	TRBD1	TRBV30	TRBJ1-3	TGTGCCTGGAGTGTCGGACAGGGGGTTGACACCATATATTTT	CAWSVGQGVDTIYF
-	TRBD1	TRBV27	TRBJ1-1	TGTGCCAGCAGTTCATCCGGGACAGCGATACCGAACACTGAAGCTTTCTTT	CASSSSGTAIPNTEAFF
many	TRBD1	TRBV27	TRBJ1-6	TGTGCCAGCAGCCCGACAGGGAGCTCCTATAATTCACCCCTCCACTTT	CASSPTGSSYNSPLHF
-	-	TRBV7-8	TRBJ2-7	TGTGCCAGCAGCTTGCGGGGGCCGTCCGAGCAGTACTTC	CASSLRGPSEQYF
few	-	TRBV2	TRBJ1-1	TGTGCCAGCAGTACCGACAGCTTAGACACTGAAGCTTTCTTT	CASSTDSLDTEAFF
-	TRBD1	TRBV9	TRBJ1-6	TGTGCCAGCAGCGTAGAGGGGGCGGGTAATTCACCCCTCCACTTT	CASSVEGAGNSPLHF
once	TRBD1	TRBV18	TRBJ1-1	TGTGCCAGCTCACCACCGGGACAGGTGCGCACTGAAGCTTTCTTT	CASSPPGQVRTEAFF
-	-	TRBV28	TRBJ2-7	TGTGCCAGCAGTCGCCGGGACACTAACTACGAGCAGTACTTC	CASSRRDTNYEQYF
-	-	TRBV2	TRBJ1-1	TGTGCCAGCAGTGTTGGCCGGGACACTGAAGCTTTCTTT	CASSVGRDTEAFF
-	-	TRBV30	TRBJ1-2	TGTGCCTGGAGCCCAGGGGAAGGCTACACCTTC	CAWSPGEGYTF
-	-	TRBV28	TRBJ1-2	TGTGCCAGCAGGCTACCCTATGGCTACACCTTC	CASRLPYGYTF
-	-	TRBV5-1	TRBJ1-1	TGCGCCAGCAGCCCCGATCCGGGGAACACTGAAGCTTTCTTT	CASSPDPGNTEAFF
-	-	TRBV2	TRBJ1-5	TGTGCCAGCAGTGTAGTTATCGATCAGCCCCAGCATTTT	CASSVVIDQPQHF
-	-	TRBV5-1	TRBJ2-1	TGCGCCAGCAGCTTGGTCCCAGGGGCCAACAATGAGCAGTTCTTC	CASSLVPGANNEQFF
-	-	TRBV5-4	TRBJ1-1	TGTGCCAGCAGGGAGAGAGGGGGTTCGGGCACTGAAGCTTTCTTT	CASRERGGSGTEAFF
few	TRBD2	TRBV4-2	TRBJ2-2	TGTGCCAGCAGCCTGACTAGCGGGGGGGCGAACACCGGGGAGCTGTTTTTT	CASSLTSGGANTGELFF